These 15 T cell receptor beta chains originate from one sample sequenced in a study of blood T cell repertoires in COVID-19. Repertoires were generated with immunoSEQ multiplex PCR, while TCRdb's copy carries only in-frame clones and drops some. The sample holds approximately 200,000 clones, around 90% seen once. Input material: PBMCs or T cells enriched from blood (not recorded which). The receptors derive from a man aged 30 to 45 who had recovered from COVID-19.

The rearrangement joins TRBV21-1 to TRBJ2-2; the D call in the table, TRBD1, was not verified against the DNA. TRBV21-1 is a recognized pseudogene. CDR3 size: 17 residues. CDR3 protein: CASSNTGGEGEVGELFF. In DNA form, the CDR3 reads TGTGCCAGCAGCAACACAGGGGGCGAAGGGGAGGTCGGGGAGCTGTTTTTT.

V usage is TRBV24-1 and J usage is TRBJ2-3, with 12 nucleotides matching TRBD2. Germline lookup yields CDR1 KGHDR and CDR2 SFDVKD. With V trimmed by 5 bases and J by 6 bases, 14 bases remained unmatched. The CDR3 runs 18 residues. The DNA of the CDR3 is TGTGCCACCAGTGTCCCCCGAGCTAGCGGGGGGGCGTCGGATACGCAGTATTTT. Encoded protein: CATSVPRASGGASDTQYF.

In this sample, this clone turned up a few times. The chain is built from TRBV19 and TRBJ1-6; possibly TRBD1 for D (6 bases). This CDR3 comprises 15 residues. V shed 7 bases and J shed 10 bases, with 20 bases lying between them. The germline gives CDR1 LNHDA, CDR2 SQIVND (reference sequence). The CDR3 nucleotides read TGTGCCAGTACCTCGGACAGAAGTGGGTTCTCACCCCTCCACTTT. Its protein product is CASTSDRSGFSPLHF.

The J gene is TRBJ2-5, the V gene TRBV27; 13 nucleotides line up with TRBD2. The germline gives CDR1 MNHEY, CDR2 SMNVEV (reference sequence). The CDR3 is 15 amino acids. The J segment lost 5 bases and the V segment lost 6 bases, leaving 6 bases of the junction unmatched. The CDR3 sequence is CASSWTSGSGETQYF. The CDR3 bases are TGTGCCAGCAGCTGGACTAGCGGGAGTGGGGAGACCCAGTACTTC.

The rearrangement uses TRBV30 and TRBJ2-5; tentative D call: TRBD1 (5 bases). From germline, CDR1 is GTSNPN and CDR2 SVGIG (reference sequence). Trimming took off 3 bases at V and 9 bases at J, with 17 bases between the two ends. The CDR3 consists of 13 residues. The CDR3: CAWRLGAIAAQYF. The CDR3 region has the DNA TGTGCCTGGAGGCTAGGGGCCATTGCGGCCCAGTACTTC.

V gene TRBV19 combines with J gene TRBJ1-5; D might be TRBD1 (5 bases). The V gene's germline CDR1 is LNHDA and CDR2 SQIVND (reference sequence). Trimming pared 3 bases from V and 3 bases from J, leaving 12 bases between. This CDR3 contains 15 residues. The CDR3 DNA is TGTGCCAGTAGTATGGAACAGGCGGACAATCAGCCCCAGCATTTT. This encodes CASSMEQADNQPQHF.

The gene calls are TRBV10-3 and TRBJ2-7; weak D call: TRBD1 (6 bases). The CDR3 sequence is 15 residues long. The ends were cut back, 2 bases at V and 2 bases at J, with 13 bases in the middle. Germline assignment: CDR1 ENHRY and CDR2 SYGVKD. CDR3 amino acids: CAISEPRQVTYEQYF. The CDR3 bases are TGTGCCATCAGTGAGCCCCGACAGGTAACCTACGAGCAGTACTTC.

This chain joins TRBV7-9 and TRBJ2-7; D might be TRBD1 (5 bases). Deletions cut 1 base from V and 3 bases from J, with 13 bases between. The V gene's germline CDR1 is SEHNR and CDR2 FQNEAQ (reference sequence). The CDR3 consists of 15 residues. The CDR3 loop is CASSLVEVRDYEQYF. The CDR3 region has the DNA TGTGCCAGCAGCTTAGTAGAGGTCAGGGACTACGAGCAGTACTTC.

This clone was seen a few times. V gene TRBV7-2 combines with J gene TRBJ2-5; 7 nucleotides line up with TRBD1. Per the germline V gene, CDR1 is SGHTA and CDR2 is FQGNSA. Trimming took 0 bases from V and 4 from J; bases not matched to a gene: 8. The CDR3 runs 16 residues. CDR3 in amino acids: CASSLASAGGIETQYF. The CDR3 DNA reads as TGTGCCAGCAGCTTAGCGTCTGCAGGGGGAATAGAGACCCAGTACTTC. Variable domain in full (rest from reference TRBV7-2 and TRBJ2-5): GAGVSQSPSNKVTEKGKDVELRCDPISGHTALYWYRQSLGQGLEFLIYFQGNSAPDKSGLPSDRFSAERTGGSVSTLTIQRTQQEDSAVYLCASSLASAGGIETQYFGPGTRLLVL.

This sequence joins TRBV13 and TRBJ2-1; D is perhaps TRBD1 (5 bases). Germline values: CDR1 PRHDT, CDR2 FYEKMQ (reference sequence). The CDR3 covers 12 residues. Trimming removed 4 bases at V and 7 bases at J, with 8 bases between. The CDR3 sequence: CASSSQGNEQFF. In DNA, the CDR3 is TGTGCCAGCAGCTCCCAGGGTAATGAGCAGTTCTTC.

The CDR3 here is CATSPSGSTDTQYF. The DNA for the CDR3 is TGTGCCACCAGTCCTAGCGGGAGCACAGATACGCAGTATTTT. This sequence joins TRBV24-1 and TRBJ2-3; 8 nucleotides match TRBD2. The trim removed 6 bases at V and 0 bases at J, leaving 1 base unmatched. Germline V gene sequence: CDR1 KGHDR, CDR2 SFDVKD. The CDR3 totals 14 residues.

This chain links TRBV30 with TRBJ2-2, with 8 nucleotides matching TRBD1. V lost 3 bases and J lost 5; bases outside the gene matches: 5. The CDR3 runs to 14 residues. Looked up from germline, CDR1 is GTSNPN and CDR2 is SVGIG (reference sequence). CDR3 sequence (DNA): TGTGCCTGGAGAGGGACAGGAACGACCGGGGAGCTGTTTTTT. This codes for CAWRGTGTTGELFF.

The chain uses TRBV29-1 and TRBJ1-5, with 9 nucleotides matching TRBD1. This CDR3 has 12 amino acids. V was pared by 7 bases and J by 4 bases, with 2 bases of the junction left unmatched. Germline CDR1 SQVTM, CDR2 ANQGSEA. The CDR3 bases are TGCAGCGCTGGGACAGGGAATCAGCCCCAGCATTTT. Protein product: CSAGTGNQPQHF.

The V gene is TRBV6-2 or TRBV6-3, the J gene TRBJ1-5; the D gene is possibly TRBD1 (6 bases). The CDR3 is 15 residues long. V was trimmed by 1 base and J by 3 bases, leaving 10 bases between them. Germline values: CDR1 MNHEY, CDR2 SVGEGT. The CDR3 sequence: CASSYYRVNNQPQHF. As DNA, the CDR3 is TGTGCCAGCAGTTACTACAGGGTAAACAATCAGCCCCAGCATTTT.

The chain links TRBV10-1 to TRBJ2-5, with TRBD1 identical over 10 bases. Germline CDR1 is WNHNN and CDR2 is SYGVQD (reference sequence). J lost 5 bases, V lost 6 bases, and 9 bases had no gene match. CDR3 size: 15 residues. CDR3: CASSAGTGAGETQYF. The CDR3 region has the DNA TGCGCCAGCAGCGCTGGGACAGGGGCAGGTGAGACCCAGTACTTC.